This T cell receptor (beta chain) is drawn from a study of blood T cell dynamics during melanoma immunotherapy. Every bulk PBMC sample received the same 350 ng of DNA. TCRdb keeps only in-frame clones here, not all; method: immunoSEQ multiplex PCR. The sample records approximately 7,000 clones, 80% to 85% being singletons. This CDR3 is 15 amino acids long. V was shortened by 8 bases and J by 2 bases, with 16 bases between the two germline ends. Germline loops: CDR1 MDHEN, CDR2 SYDVKM. Described time point: pre-treatment baseline. The chain has TRBV28 and TRBJ1-5, with D maybe TRBD1 (6 bases). This material consisted of blood, taken from a patient treated with checkpoint blockade. This TCR was recovered from a human donor with melanoma. Some clones in this sample may be carry-over from other donors' samples. The CDR3 protein is CASGGREGGNQPQHF. In DNA form, the CDR3 reads TGTGCCAGCGGGGGCCGGGAGGGCGGCAATCAGCCCCAGCATTTT.